This T cell receptor beta chain was sequenced for a study of blood T cells in healthy people across ages. Then a second PCR, running about 7 to 11 cycles, was carried out with a sample-barcoded 5' primer and a J-beta primer mix. In TCRdb, the 5' RACE reads were re-called with MiXCR into one record per CDR3 protein. The profile shows around 2 million distinct CDR3 sequences, roughly two fifths of them singletons. V was shortened by 1 base and J by 0 bases, with 11 bases between the two germline ends. CDR3 size: 15 residues. Germline V gives CDR1 DFQATT, CDR2 SNEGSKA (reference sequence). This receptor was identified in a human donor in good health. The sample taken for sequencing was blood. This chain joins TRBV20-1 and TRBJ2-3; D gene unclear. The CDR3 sequence: CSARVGLKSTDTQYF. As DNA, the CDR3 is TGCAGTGCTAGAGTTGGGCTAAAGAGCACAGATACGCAGTATTTT.